The subject of this entry is one T cell receptor (beta chain). The data were taken from a study of blood T cell repertoires in COVID-19. Study-wide background: Samples representing acute and convalescent COVID-19 were sourced from the United States, Italy and Spain.

Trimming took off 3 bases at V and 8 bases at J, with 10 bases between the two ends. This CDR3 contains 12 residues. Enrollees, roughly 18 to 89 years old, lived in roughly 24 US areas. Individuals in the exposed group had encountered a COVID-19 case within 2 weeks preceding study entry. In the authors' methods: Using reference gene primer amplification, nucleated cell counts were estimated. Produced via immunoSEQ multiplex PCR; TCRdb's table is partial and in-frame only. D and trimming were read from the DNA, whereas the V and J calls and clone size are those reported in that table. The sample yields 200,000 to 250,000 clones, under 90% seen once.

The sample consisted of PBMCs or T cells enriched from blood (not recorded which). The receptor's source is a woman in her forties who had been exposed to COVID-19. The chain employs TRBV12-3 or TRBV12-4 and TRBJ1-2; TRBD1 is a possible D gene (5 bases). The CDR3 nucleotides read TGTGCCAGCAGTTTGGGTTGGGGCGGCTACACCTTC. Protein product: CASSLGWGGYTF.